This T cell receptor beta chain was sequenced during a study of T cell repertoires in cytomegalovirus infection. Turning to the study itself: The public TCR beta signatures pointed to both CMV infection and matching HLA type. Study-level results: Of the TCR beta families, the public ones yielded a cumulative frequency that identified carriers of CMV plus the relevant HLA. HLA-C-restricted CMV clonotypes gave the most frequent clonotype in two of eight donors.

TCRdb itself ran the reads through MiXCR, one entry per CDR3 protein. In the table there are approximately 200,000 distinct CDR3 sequences, over 25% of which are singletons. Many counts were recorded for this clonotype. The antigen is undetermined. The CDR3 has 17 amino acids. Germline V gives CDR1 SGHDT, CDR2 YYEEEE. The V gene lost 3 bases and the J gene lost 7 bases, with 20 bases spanning the gap. This receptor was identified in a human donor in good health (CMV status not recorded). Some clones in this sample may be carry-over from other donors' samples. Sequences were obtained from PBMCs. The chain has TRBV5-6 and TRBJ1-6; D remains ambiguous. The CDR3 DNA follows: TGTGCCAGCAGCTCTATACAACAGCGTTTTCTGAATTCACCCCTCCACTTT. This gives the protein CASSSIQQRFLNSPLHF. Combining the CDR3 with reference TRBV5-6 and TRBJ1-6 gives the whole variable domain DAGVTQSPTHLIKTRGQQVTLRCSPKSGHDTVSWYQQALGQGPQFIFQYYEEEERQRGNFPDRFSGHQFPNYSSELNVNALLLGDSALYLCASSSIQQRFLNSPLHFGNGTRLTVT.